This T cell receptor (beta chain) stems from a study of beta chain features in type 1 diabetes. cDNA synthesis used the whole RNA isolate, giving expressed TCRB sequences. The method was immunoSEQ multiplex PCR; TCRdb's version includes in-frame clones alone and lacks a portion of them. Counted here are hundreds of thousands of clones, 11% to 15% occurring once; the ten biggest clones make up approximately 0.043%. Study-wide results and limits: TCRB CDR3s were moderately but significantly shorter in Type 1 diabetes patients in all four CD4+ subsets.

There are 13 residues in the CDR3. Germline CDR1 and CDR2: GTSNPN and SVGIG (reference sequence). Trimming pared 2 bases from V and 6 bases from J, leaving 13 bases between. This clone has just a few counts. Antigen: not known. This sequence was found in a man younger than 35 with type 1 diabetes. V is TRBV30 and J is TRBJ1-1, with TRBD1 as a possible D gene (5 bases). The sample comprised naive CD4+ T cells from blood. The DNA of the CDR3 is TGTGCCTGGAGTCTCCGTGAAGGGGCTGAAGCTTTCTTT. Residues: CAWSLREGAEAFF. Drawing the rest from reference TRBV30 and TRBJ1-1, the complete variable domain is SQTIHQWPATLVQPVGSPLSLECTVEGTSNPNLYWYRQAAGRGLQLLFYSVGIGQISSEVPQNLSASRPQDRQFILSSKKLLLSDSGFYLCAWSLREGAEAFFGQGTRLTVV.